Included here is one T cell receptor beta chain sequence, with context. The data derive from a study of tumor-infiltrating lymphocytes in primary liver carcinoma. Study-wide context: The yield of productive TCRbeta reads per sample was roughly 3.65 to 7.5 million and was similar across tissue types.

A constant-region primer served to make TCR beta cDNA from about 500 ng total RNA. For TCR beta, libraries were produced by three nested multiplex PCR rounds using slightly modified ARM-PCR. Running nine to ten cycles apiece, the first two PCR rounds relied on TRBV1-TRBV30 forward primers together with a C-beta reverse primer. One entry per CDR3 protein results from TCRdb running MiXCR on the multiplex PCR reads. The repertoire consists of fewer than 75,000 distinct CDR3 sequences, with 71% occurring once and the leading ten covering 40% to 45%. Joint extraction of RNA and DNA used about 17-32 mg of bulk tissue that was unsorted. Patients underwent surgical resection for primary liver carcinoma. Treatment-naive at the time, the patients had chronic HBV infection. Samples were taken from five separate regions (per tumor). V lost 7 bases, J lost 8 bases, and 17 bases lay in between. The germline gives CDR1 MGHRA, CDR2 YSYEKL. The CDR3 contains 14 residues.

The clonotype was recovered from a man aged 35-49 years with primary liver carcinoma and hepatitis B virus infection. The chain is built from TRBV4-1 and TRBJ1-4; D is possibly TRBD1 (5 bases). Sample: liver tumor tissue from sampling region 4. The subset is: tumor region T4, right-lateral pole. CDR3 sequence (DNA): TGCGCCAGCAACCAGGGTGACAGTGTCGAAAAACTGTTTTTT. This sequence encodes CASNQGDSVEKLFF.